This is a list of T cell receptor beta chains from one sample in a study of blood T cells in healthy people across ages. Via MiXCR, TCRdb re-called the 5' RACE reads, giving one row per CDR3 protein. The sample holds hundreds of thousands of distinct CDR3 sequences, 58% seen once. The sequenced material came from blood. The receptors here all came from a man in his 60s in good health. Both conserved end residues are part of each CDR3. The D gene is left open where the match is weak. Part of the rows lack a size; the others show once, few, many or a class for expanded clones.

d_call	clone_size	j_call	v_call	cdr3_aa	cdr3_nt
-	few	TRBJ2-7	TRBV2	CASKGSGYEQYF	TGTGCCAGCAAGGGGTCGGGATACGAGCAGTACTTC
TRBD2	few	TRBJ2-3	TRBV28	CASSLLAQDTQYF	TGTGCCAGCAGTCTACTAGCGCAAGATACGCAGTATTTT
-	-	TRBJ2-6	TRBV6-1	CASSAGQRSGANVLTF	TGTGCCAGCAGTGCGGGCCAGCGGTCTGGGGCCAACGTCCTGACTTTC
TRBD1	-	TRBJ2-1	TRBV9	CASSVGAGGHNEQFF	TGTGCCAGCAGCGTAGGGGCAGGGGGCCACAATGAGCAGTTCTTC
TRBD1	-	TRBJ2-7	TRBV18	CASSPGTGYNEQYF	TGTGCCAGCTCACCCGGGACAGGGTATAATGAGCAGTACTTC
-	-	TRBJ1-2	TRBV2	CASSEPRDGPLYGYTF	TGTGCCAGCAGTGAACCGCGGGATGGTCCCCTTTATGGCTACACCTTC
TRBD1	-	TRBJ1-6	TRBV28	CASSLRQGNSPLHF	TGTGCCAGCAGTCTGCGACAGGGCAATTCACCCCTCCACTTT
TRBD1	-	TRBJ1-4	TRBV2	CASRISGTGSEKLFF	TGTGCCAGCAGAATCTCCGGGACAGGGTCTGAAAAACTGTTTTTT
-	few	TRBJ1-2	TRBV13	CASSLEDKITNYGYTF	TGTGCCAGCAGCTTAGAGGACAAGATTACTAACTATGGCTACACCTTC
-	once	TRBJ2-7	TRBV11-2	CASTLGQGASYEQYF	TGTGCCAGCACCCTGGGACAAGGGGCCTCCTACGAGCAGTACTTC
TRBD1	few	TRBJ1-5	TRBV5-1	CASSTQGDQPQHF	TGCGCCAGCAGCACACAGGGGGATCAGCCCCAGCATTTT
-	-	TRBJ2-2	TRBV28	CASSSTTPWHGELFF	TGTGCCAGCAGTTCTACTACTCCCTGGCACGGGGAGCTGTTTTTT
TRBD1	-	TRBJ2-7	TRBV18	CASSPATGGYEQYF	TGTGCCAGCTCACCAGCTACAGGGGGGTACGAGCAGTACTTC
-	few	TRBJ2-4	TRBV10-3	CAISEGVRGRDIQYF	TGTGCCATCAGTGAAGGGGTCAGGGGCCGGGACATTCAGTACTTC
TRBD2	once	TRBJ2-1	TRBV7-9	CASNIAGGDNEQFF	TGTGCCAGCAACATAGCGGGGGGGGACAATGAGCAGTTCTTC
-	-	TRBJ2-3	TRBV28	CASREAGFTDTQYF	TGTGCCAGCAGGGAGGCGGGGTTCACAGATACGCAGTATTTT
TRBD2	-	TRBJ2-5	TRBV4-1	CASKSSGGPQETQYF	TGCGCCAGCAAATCTAGCGGGGGGCCGCAAGAGACCCAGTACTTC
-	few	TRBJ1-2	TRBV7-9	CASSWDTLNYGYTF	TGTGCCAGCAGCTGGGACACTTTGAACTATGGCTACACCTTC
-	-	TRBJ1-2	TRBV2	CASSELAAQGHGYTF	TGTGCCAGCAGTGAGTTGGCGGCCCAGGGCCATGGCTACACCTTC
-	-	TRBJ2-3	TRBV6-5	CASSYTETRYTQYF	TGTGCCAGCAGTTATACCGAGACTAGATATACGCAGTATTTT
-	few	TRBJ1-1	TRBV20-1	CSARGDVRLEAFF	TGCAGTGCTAGAGGTGACGTGAGACTAGAAGCTTTCTTT
-	-	TRBJ2-1	TRBV29-1	CSVDSGARPFF	TGCAGCGTTGATTCGGGGGCGCGTCCGTTCTTC
-	few	TRBJ1-2	TRBV7-9	CASSFTAAHGYTF	TGTGCCAGCAGCTTTACCGCAGCCCATGGCTACACCTTC
TRBD1	few	TRBJ2-7	TRBV20-1	CSALRTGIYEQYF	TGCAGTGCTCTTCGGACAGGGATCTACGAGCAGTACTTC
TRBD2	few	TRBJ2-3	TRBV4-2	CASSQDSGSNTDTQYF	TGTGCCAGCAGCCAAGATAGCGGGTCCAACACAGATACGCAGTATTTT
-	few	TRBJ2-7	TRBV7-8	CASSLRWDSYNEQYF	TGTGCCAGCAGCTTAAGATGGGATTCCTACAATGAGCAGTACTTC
TRBD1	-	TRBJ2-5	TRBV15	CATLGTGGIRETQYF	TGTGCCACCTTGGGGACAGGGGGTATTAGGGAGACCCAGTACTTC
TRBD1	few	TRBJ2-6	TRBV5-1	CASGTGSGANVLTF	TGCGCCAGCGGGACAGGTTCTGGGGCCAACGTCCTGACTTTC
-	-	TRBJ2-6	TRBV19	CASSLRVPYSGANVLTF	TGTGCCAGTAGTCTCAGGGTCCCCTACTCTGGGGCCAACGTCCTGACTTTC
-	once	TRBJ2-1	TRBV20-1	CSAVHAGASYNEQFF	TGCAGTGCCGTTCATGCGGGGGCGTCCTACAATGAGCAGTTCTTC
-	-	TRBJ2-7	TRBV20-1	CSASPGPYEQYF	TGCAGTGCTAGCCCGGGGCCCTACGAGCAGTACTTC
-	few	TRBJ2-3	TRBV4-1	CASSQDDRTQYF	TGCGCCAGCAGCCAAGATGATAGGACGCAGTATTTT
-	-	TRBJ2-5	TRBV28	CASSLGLRGWEETQYF	TGTGCCAGCAGCCTAGGCCTTAGGGGGTGGGAAGAGACCCAGTACTTC
TRBD1	-	TRBJ2-5	TRBV11-3	CASSYTGTGQETQYF	TGTGCCAGCAGCTACACCGGGACAGGGCAAGAGACCCAGTACTTC
-	few	TRBJ1-2	TRBV25-1	CASSDNLGIYGYTF	TGTGCCAGCAGTGATAACTTGGGGATCTATGGCTACACCTTC
TRBD2	-	TRBJ2-5	TRBV3-1	CASSPESGGSQETQYF	TGTGCCAGCAGCCCCGAGAGCGGGGGGTCCCAAGAGACCCAGTACTTC
-	-	TRBJ2-4	TRBV12-3/TRBV12-4	CASSWFGGATGEQYF	TGTGCCAGCAGTTGGTTTGGCGGGGCCACGGGTGAGCAGTACTTC
-	few	TRBJ1-1	TRBV4-2	CASSQDMTVNTEAFF	TGTGCCAGCAGCCAAGATATGACAGTGAACACTGAAGCTTTCTTT
-	-	TRBJ2-3	TRBV5-1	CASSHIPNLDTQYF	TGCGCCAGCAGCCACATCCCCAATTTAGATACGCAGTATTTT
-	-	TRBJ2-6	TRBV5-1	CASTHSERSGANVLTF	TGCGCCAGCACCCACTCGGAACGGTCTGGGGCCAACGTCCTGACTTTC
TRBD1	once	TRBJ2-5	TRBV11-3	CASSRRTGTQETQYF	TGTGCCAGCAGCCGACGGACAGGGACACAAGAGACCCAGTACTTC
TRBD1	-	TRBJ2-5	TRBV20-1	CSITQGAGETQYF	TGCAGTATCACACAGGGGGCCGGGGAGACCCAGTACTTC
-	-	TRBJ2-6	TRBV5-6	CASSSQGGGDSGANVLTF	TGTGCCAGCAGCTCACAGGGAGGAGGGGACTCTGGGGCCAACGTCCTGACTTTC
TRBD1	-	TRBJ2-5	TRBV4-2	CASSQWDRGGEQYF	TGTGCCAGCAGCCAATGGGACAGGGGTGGTGAGCAGTACTTC
TRBD1	-	TRBJ1-6	TRBV20-1	CSANRDRTSPLHF	TGCAGTGCAAACCGGGACAGGACTTCACCCCTCCACTTT
-	-	TRBJ2-5	TRBV3-1	CASSHKVQETQYF	TGTGCCAGCAGCCACAAGGTCCAAGAGACCCAGTACTTC
TRBD1	-	TRBJ1-4	TRBV18	CASSLDRAAEKLFF	TGTGCCAGCTCGTTGGACAGGGCGGCTGAAAAACTGTTTTTT
TRBD1	-	TRBJ2-1	TRBV10-3	CAIRERQGSYNEQFF	TGTGCCATCAGGGAAAGACAGGGTTCCTACAATGAGCAGTTCTTC
-	-	TRBJ2-5	TRBV20-1	CSARVTGRLETQYF	TGCAGTGCTAGAGTCACCGGGAGATTGGAGACCCAGTACTTC
TRBD1	few	TRBJ1-5	TRBV12-3/TRBV12-4	CASSLEGQGYQPQHF	TGTGCCAGCAGTTTAGAGGGACAGGGGTATCAGCCCCAGCATTTT